These 3 T cell receptor beta chains came from one sample sequenced in a study of a mutant IDH1 vaccine in newly diagnosed glioma. Sequenced by immunoSEQ multiplex PCR; TCRdb stores in-frame clones only, minus some. This table holds around 52,000 clones, around 78% found once. Their antigens remain unidentified. Time point of the sample: week 35, safety follow-up. Each dose of the vaccine consisted of 300 ug of mutant IDH1 20-mer peptide, with topical imiquimod. The specimen comprised PBMCs, sampled from a glioma patient whose treatment included an IDH1 peptide vaccine. Receptors originate from a man aged 40-50 years with glioma.

The chain couples TRBV11-2 to TRBJ2-7; 7 bases align to TRBD1. Per germline, CDR1 SGHAT and CDR2 FQNNGV. This CDR3 spans 12 amino acids. V lost 9 bases and J lost 6; bases outside the gene matches: 8. The CDR3 DNA follows: TGTGCCAGTAGAGACAGGGCCGTCGAGCAGTACTTC. Amino acids: CASRDRAVEQYF.

The J gene is TRBJ2-6, the V gene TRBV7-2; D gene ambiguous. Germline V gene data show CDR1 as SGHTA and CDR2 as FQGNSA. The V and J ends lost 0 bases and 2 bases respectively, with 5 bases between them. This CDR3 is built from 15 residues. CDR3: CASSLAGTGANVLTF. The CDR3 DNA reads as TGTGCCAGCAGCTTAGCAGGGACTGGGGCCAACGTCCTGACTTTC.

J is TRBJ2-7 and V is TRBV6-1; 11 nucleotides align to TRBD2. Germline loops: CDR1 MNHNS, CDR2 SASEGT. The trim removed 3 bases at V and 2 bases at J, leaving 12 bases unmatched. CDR3 length: 18 residues. The CDR3 loop is CASSEARVAGGPTYEQYF. CDR3 sequence (DNA): TGTGCCAGCAGTGAGGCCCGAGTAGCGGGAGGGCCCACCTACGAGCAGTACTTC.